This T cell receptor beta chain was sequenced for a study of T-cell memory formation after mild COVID-19. Study-wide results and caveats: Clonal second-wave expansions that peaked on day 37 had unconfirmed SARS-CoV-2 specificity. The pre-infection memory compartment contained some responding clones, suggesting cross-reactive memory joined. CD4/CD8 balance held among clones contracting day 15 to 85, and later expanders leaned CD4+.

The table lists this clonotype with a few counts. Its specificity is not known. CDR3 length: 14 amino acids. Germline loops: CDR1 GTSNPN, CDR2 SVGIG (reference sequence). V was trimmed by 1 base and J by 6 bases, leaving 13 bases between them. TCRdb independently ran MiXCR on the 5' RACE reads; one entry per CDR3 protein. The sample contains under 200,000 distinct CDR3 sequences, over 10% of which appear only once. The sequence came from a man aged 18 to 30 who had mild COVID-19 (a few samples of this study predate the infection). Cell type and time point are not known. The specimen was PBMCs or a T cell subset sorted from them (not recorded which). The gene calls are TRBV30 and TRBJ2-1; maybe TRBD2 (5 bases). CDR3 DNA: TGTGCCTGGAGTGGGGCTAGCCTTACCAATGAGCAGTTCTTC. Its protein product is CAWSGASLTNEQFF.